Listed below are T cell receptor beta chains from one sample, sequenced in a study of blood T cell repertoires in COVID-19. Clones were read by immunoSEQ multiplex PCR, and TCRdb kept only the in-frame ones, dropping some. Here the sample spans under 85,000 clones, 84% being singletons. The specimen sequenced was peripheral blood. The receptors derive from a man aged 50 to 60 with acute or convalescent COVID-19. CDR3s include the opening cysteine and the closing phenylalanine or tryptophan. D genes are given only for firm matches. Clone sizes are given selectively: once, few, many, or a class where the clone is expanded.

j_gene: TRBJ2-3; v_gene: TRBV2; d_gene: TRBD1; abundance: NA; CDR3aa: CASNVGQPGNTQYF; CDR3nt: TGTGCCAGCAACGTGGGACAGCCAGGAAATACGCAGTATTTT
j_gene: TRBJ2-3; v_gene: TRBV19; d_gene: NA; abundance: few; CDR3aa: CASSTGDTQYF; CDR3nt: TGTGCCAGTAGTACCGGAGATACGCAGTATTTT
j_gene: TRBJ1-1; v_gene: TRBV19; d_gene: NA; abundance: NA; CDR3aa: CASSIISRRDTEAFF; CDR3nt: TGTGCCAGTAGTATAATTTCTCGGAGGGACACTGAAGCTTTCTTT
j_gene: TRBJ1-1; v_gene: TRBV28; d_gene: NA; abundance: NA; CDR3aa: CASSLSRLRDVDEAFF; CDR3nt: TGTGCCAGCAGTTTATCCCGTCTGCGTGATGTCGATGAAGCTTTCTTT
j_gene: TRBJ1-5; v_gene: TRBV19; d_gene: NA; abundance: NA; CDR3aa: CASSPGTNYQPQHF; CDR3nt: TGTGCCAGTAGTCCCGGGACAAACTATCAGCCCCAGCATTTT
j_gene: TRBJ2-2; v_gene: TRBV5-1; d_gene: NA; abundance: NA; CDR3aa: CASSSLSGQGTGELFF; CDR3nt: TGCGCCAGCAGCTCCCTATCAGGGCAGGGCACCGGGGAGCTGTTTTTT
j_gene: TRBJ1-2; v_gene: TRBV7-2; d_gene: TRBD1; abundance: few; CDR3aa: CASSPGQGEGYTF; CDR3nt: TGTGCCAGCAGCCCCGGACAGGGGGAAGGCTACACCTTC
j_gene: TRBJ2-7; v_gene: TRBV3-1/TRBV3-2; d_gene: TRBD1; abundance: NA; CDR3aa: CASSQVPGQGSYEQYF; CDR3nt: TGTGCCAGCAGCCAAGTACCGGGACAGGGTTCCTACGAGCAGTACTTC
j_gene: TRBJ2-1; v_gene: TRBV7-2; d_gene: TRBD1; abundance: NA; CDR3aa: CASSLNRGINEQFF; CDR3nt: TGTGCCAGCAGCCTCAACAGGGGAATCAATGAGCAGTTCTTC
j_gene: TRBJ1-2; v_gene: TRBV11-3; d_gene: NA; abundance: few; CDR3aa: CASSLQGNYGYTF; CDR3nt: TGTGCCAGCAGCTTACAGGGAAACTATGGCTACACCTTC
j_gene: TRBJ2-1; v_gene: TRBV7-9; d_gene: TRBD1; abundance: once; CDR3aa: CASSLAGQTNGQFF; CDR3nt: TGTGCCAGCAGCTTAGCGGGACAGACCAATGGGCAGTTCTTC
j_gene: TRBJ2-3; v_gene: TRBV7-6; d_gene: TRBD2; abundance: once; CDR3aa: CASSLVAGRSTDTQYF; CDR3nt: TGTGCCAGCAGCTTAGTAGCGGGACGTAGCACAGATACGCAGTATTTT
j_gene: TRBJ1-1; v_gene: TRBV6-5; d_gene: TRBD1; abundance: NA; CDR3aa: CASGRQGYTEAFF; CDR3nt: TGTGCCAGCGGAAGACAGGGCTACACTGAAGCTTTCTTT
j_gene: TRBJ1-6; v_gene: TRBV5-1; d_gene: NA; abundance: NA; CDR3aa: CASSPLGSPLHF; CDR3nt: TGCGCCAGCAGTCCCCTCGGTTCACCCCTCCACTTT
j_gene: TRBJ1-4; v_gene: TRBV6-5; d_gene: NA; abundance: NA; CDR3aa: CASSPGGTTNEKLFF; CDR3nt: TGTGCCAGCAGTCCCGGCGGGACAACTAATGAAAAACTGTTTTTT
j_gene: TRBJ2-5; v_gene: TRBV7-9; d_gene: TRBD2; abundance: NA; CDR3aa: CASRPTRTSGRYAETQYF; CDR3nt: TGTGCCAGCAGGCCCACTCGGACTAGCGGGAGATACGCGGAGACCCAGTACTTC
j_gene: TRBJ2-7; v_gene: TRBV12-3/TRBV12-4; d_gene: NA; abundance: NA; CDR3aa: CASSLSQYEQYF; CDR3nt: TGTGCCAGCAGTTTAAGTCAGTACGAGCAGTACTTC
j_gene: TRBJ2-7; v_gene: TRBV6-5; d_gene: NA; abundance: NA; CDR3aa: CASSPPSAGASEQYF; CDR3nt: TGTGCCAGCAGTCCCCCGTCGGCGGGGGCCTCCGAGCAGTACTTC
j_gene: TRBJ2-3; v_gene: TRBV10-3; d_gene: TRBD1; abundance: NA; CDR3aa: CAISDRTGGGDTQYF; CDR3nt: TGTGCCATCAGTGACCGGACAGGGGGGGGAGATACGCAGTATTTT
j_gene: TRBJ1-6; v_gene: TRBV2; d_gene: NA; abundance: NA; CDR3aa: CASSGFQGGSSPLHF; CDR3nt: TGTGCCAGCAGCGGCTTTCAGGGAGGGAGTTCACCCCTCCACTTT
j_gene: TRBJ1-1; v_gene: TRBV5-1; d_gene: NA; abundance: NA; CDR3aa: CASSLVAGLNTEAFF; CDR3nt: TGCGCCAGCAGCTTGGTGGCGGGACTGAACACTGAAGCTTTCTTT
j_gene: TRBJ2-7; v_gene: TRBV4-2; d_gene: TRBD1; abundance: NA; CDR3aa: CASSRDRGTKGDYEQYF; CDR3nt: TGTGCCAGCAGCCGGGACAGGGGTACCAAAGGGGACTACGAGCAGTACTTC
j_gene: TRBJ2-7; v_gene: TRBV18; d_gene: TRBD1; abundance: once; CDR3aa: CASSPRDRFSYEQYF; CDR3nt: TGTGCCAGCTCACCACGGGACAGATTCTCCTACGAGCAGTACTTC
j_gene: TRBJ2-1; v_gene: TRBV5-6; d_gene: NA; abundance: NA; CDR3aa: CASSLGYSHNEQFF; CDR3nt: TGTGCCAGCAGCTTGGGGTACAGCCACAATGAGCAGTTCTTC
j_gene: TRBJ2-7; v_gene: TRBV2; d_gene: TRBD1; abundance: NA; CDR3aa: CASSTGAPYEQYF; CDR3nt: TGTGCCAGCAGTACAGGGGCCCCCTACGAGCAGTACTTC
j_gene: TRBJ1-5; v_gene: TRBV28; d_gene: NA; abundance: NA; CDR3aa: CASSFRQDNQPQHF; CDR3nt: TGTGCCAGCAGTTTTAGACAGGACAATCAGCCCCAGCATTTT
j_gene: TRBJ1-1; v_gene: TRBV28; d_gene: TRBD1; abundance: NA; CDR3aa: CASSSPGQGLNTEAFF; CDR3nt: TGTGCCAGCAGTTCACCGGGACAGGGATTGAACACTGAAGCTTTCTTT
j_gene: TRBJ2-1; v_gene: TRBV6-5; d_gene: NA; abundance: NA; CDR3aa: CASSRVGEQFF; CDR3nt: TGTGCCAGCAGCCGAGTCGGTGAGCAGTTCTTC
j_gene: TRBJ2-1; v_gene: TRBV7-9; d_gene: TRBD2; abundance: NA; CDR3aa: CASSFESGRPHNEQFF; CDR3nt: TGTGCCAGCAGCTTCGAAAGCGGGAGGCCCCACAATGAGCAGTTCTTC
j_gene: TRBJ2-7; v_gene: TRBV6-5; d_gene: TRBD1; abundance: once; CDR3aa: CASAPGTGAYEQYF; CDR3nt: TGTGCCAGCGCCCCCGGGACAGGGGCCTACGAGCAGTACTTC
j_gene: TRBJ2-1; v_gene: TRBV7-6; d_gene: NA; abundance: NA; CDR3aa: CASSDRGSPSSYNEQFF; CDR3nt: TGTGCCAGCAGCGACCGAGGGAGCCCCAGCTCCTACAATGAGCAGTTCTTC
j_gene: TRBJ1-1; v_gene: TRBV30; d_gene: TRBD1; abundance: NA; CDR3aa: CARTEGAGTEAFF; CDR3nt: TGTGCCAGGACAGAGGGGGCTGGGACTGAAGCTTTCTTT
j_gene: TRBJ2-3; v_gene: TRBV9; d_gene: NA; abundance: few; CDR3aa: CASSVRSGDTQYF; CDR3nt: TGTGCCAGCAGCGTTAGGTCCGGGGATACGCAGTATTTT
j_gene: TRBJ1-2; v_gene: TRBV6-2/TRBV6-3; d_gene: NA; abundance: few; CDR3aa: CASSEAGYGYTF; CDR3nt: TGTGCCAGCAGTGAGGCGGGTTATGGCTACACCTTC
j_gene: TRBJ2-2; v_gene: TRBV18; d_gene: TRBD1; abundance: NA; CDR3aa: CASSPSGTGTPEELFF; CDR3nt: TGTGCCAGCTCACCATCCGGGACAGGGACACCGGAGGAGCTGTTTTTT
j_gene: TRBJ1-1; v_gene: TRBV28; d_gene: NA; abundance: few; CDR3aa: CASSSLVNTEAFF; CDR3nt: TGTGCCAGCAGTTCCTTAGTTAACACTGAAGCTTTCTTT
j_gene: TRBJ2-5; v_gene: TRBV24-1; d_gene: NA; abundance: NA; CDR3aa: CATSDRGVQETQYF; CDR3nt: TGTGCCACCAGTGACAGGGGGGTCCAAGAGACCCAGTACTTC
j_gene: TRBJ1-1; v_gene: TRBV5-4; d_gene: NA; abundance: NA; CDR3aa: CASSLSTSSFGNTEAFF; CDR3nt: TGTGCCAGCAGCTTGTCGACGTCTAGTTTTGGAAACACTGAAGCTTTCTTT
j_gene: TRBJ2-1; v_gene: TRBV27; d_gene: TRBD1; abundance: NA; CDR3aa: CASTHGQGSYNEQFF; CDR3nt: TGTGCCAGCACCCACGGACAGGGTAGCTACAATGAGCAGTTCTTC
j_gene: TRBJ1-6; v_gene: TRBV27; d_gene: TRBD1; abundance: once; CDR3aa: CASQGTGVLSPLHF; CDR3nt: TGTGCCAGCCAGGGGACAGGGGTTTTGTCACCCCTCCACTTT
j_gene: TRBJ2-1; v_gene: TRBV5-6; d_gene: TRBD1; abundance: NA; CDR3aa: CASTWQGVLEDEQFF; CDR3nt: TGTGCCAGCACCTGGCAGGGGGTGCTCGAGGATGAGCAGTTCTTC
j_gene: TRBJ2-1; v_gene: TRBV19; d_gene: TRBD2; abundance: NA; CDR3aa: CASSTASGHGEQFF; CDR3nt: TGTGCCAGTAGCACCGCTAGCGGCCATGGTGAGCAGTTCTTC
j_gene: TRBJ2-2; v_gene: TRBV3-1/TRBV3-2; d_gene: TRBD2; abundance: NA; CDR3aa: CASSQEREGTGELFF; CDR3nt: TGTGCCAGCAGCCAAGAACGGGAGGGCACCGGGGAGCTGTTTTTT
j_gene: TRBJ1-3; v_gene: TRBV7-2; d_gene: NA; abundance: NA; CDR3aa: CASSRGGSTNTIYF; CDR3nt: TGTGCCAGCAGCCGCGGGGGGTCCACAAACACCATATATTTT